The 29 T cell receptor beta chains below were found in one sample sequenced in a study of cytomegalovirus exposure and HLA in healthy donors (dated 2017 in TCRdb). Libraries were constructed by the immunoSEQ multiplex PCR assay. A mixture of 60 forward primers for TCR Vbeta segments and 13 reverse primers for TCR Jbeta segments was used in the multiplex PCR. TCRdb mirrors the immuneACCESS table, restricted to in-frame sequences. Some clones are absent from its copies; in checked studies, under half trace to an unresolved V gene, and the reason for the others is unknown. Within this sample are more than 90,000 clones, with about 76% of them counted one time only. Of the sample, less than 4.5% falls within the top ten clones. Material: PBMCs. These receptors came from an older woman in good health and CMV-seropositive.

This clone was recorded only once. The V and J genes are TRBV10-3 and TRBJ1-2; D is unclear. Germline V gene sequence: CDR1 ENHRY, CDR2 SYGVKD. This CDR3 has 13 residues. Trimming took 3 bases from V and 8 from J, leaving 13 bases between them. The CDR3: CAISDSRLWGYTF. The CDR3 coding sequence is TGTGCCATCAGTGACTCGAGGTTGTGGGGCTACACCTTC.

The chain links TRBV27 to TRBJ2-3; TRBD1 aligns across 7 bases. Looked up from germline, CDR1 is MNHEY and CDR2 is SMNVEV (reference sequence). The V and J ends lost 6 bases and 0 bases, in that order; junction bases with no gene match: 9. The CDR3 totals 16 residues. The CDR3 sequence is CASRHPQGVSTDTQYF. CDR3 in DNA: TGTGCCAGCAGGCACCCGCAGGGGGTAAGCACAGATACGCAGTATTTT.

The rearrangement uses TRBV15 and TRBJ2-3; TRBD1 might be the D (6 bases). The CDR3 is 16 amino acids. CDR1 is LNHNV, CDR2 YYDKDF, per germline (reference sequence). Trimming took off 4 bases at V and 0 bases at J, with 14 bases between the two ends. The DNA of the CDR3 is TGTGCCACCAGCAACCCGGGACACTCTAGCACAGATACGCAGTATTTT. As protein: CATSNPGHSSTDTQYF.

The chain has TRBV19 and TRBJ1-4; TRBD1 agrees at 9 bases. From germline, CDR1 is LNHDA and CDR2 SQIVND (reference sequence). V lost 3 bases, J lost 7 bases, and 3 bases stayed unmatched. The CDR3 is 14 amino acids. CDR3 bases: TGTGCCAGTAGTATGGGGGACAGGGTTGAAAAACTGTTTTTT. It encodes CASSMGDRVEKLFF.

The J gene is TRBJ2-2, the V gene TRBV14; 15 bases line up with TRBD2. CDR3 length: 18 amino acids. Looked up from germline, CDR1 is SGHDN and CDR2 is FVKESK. V was pared by 5 bases and J by 4 bases, with 8 bases of the junction left unmatched. The CDR3 loop is CASSFWTSGRAVTGELFF. CDR3 DNA: TGTGCCAGCAGCTTTTGGACTAGCGGGAGGGCCGTCACCGGGGAGCTGTTTTTT.

The gene calls are TRBV5-5 and TRBJ2-7, with 8 bases matching TRBD2. With 0 bases clipped from V and 3 bases from J, the junction kept 8 bases outside the gene matches. This CDR3 comprises 16 residues. Looked up from germline, CDR1 is SGHKS and CDR2 is YYEKEE (reference sequence). The CDR3 DNA is TGTGCCAGCAGCTTGGATCTGGGGACTAGTTTCTACGAGCAGTACTTC. Translated, it gives CASSLDLGTSFYEQYF.

The chain recombines TRBV12-5 with TRBJ2-3, with TRBD1 as a possible D gene (5 bases). This CDR3 has 14 residues. Germline CDR1 LGHNT, CDR2 FRNRAP. Trimming pared 2 bases from V and 2 bases from J, leaving 8 bases between. CDR3 nucleotide sequence: TGTGCTAGTGGTTTGCGCAGGGACACAGATACGCAGTATTTT. This translates into CASGLRRDTDTQYF.

This clone has only a few counts. The chain employs TRBV7-9 and TRBJ1-4, with D maybe TRBD1 (5 bases). The CDR3 spans 16 residues. Looked up from germline, CDR1 is SEHNR and CDR2 is FQNEAQ (reference sequence). V was clipped by 5 bases and J by 2 bases, with 15 bases between them. Here the CDR3 DNA reads TGTGCCAGCAGCCCCGCCGGGGGTATGACTAATGAAAAACTGTTTTTT. Its protein is CASSPAGGMTNEKLFF.

V is TRBV28 and J is TRBJ1-5; 10 nucleotides align to TRBD1. With V trimmed by 5 bases and J by 0 bases, 7 bases remained unmatched. The CDR3 is 17 amino acids. Germline V gene data show CDR1 as MDHEN and CDR2 as SYDVKM. Here the CDR3 DNA reads TGTGCCAGCAGTCCATCCGGGACAGGGGATAGCAATCAGCCCCAGCATTTT. Translated: CASSPSGTGDSNQPQHF.

The chain uses TRBV11-2 and TRBJ2-2; D perhaps matches TRBD1 (6 bases). Germline CDR1 is SGHAT and CDR2 is FQNNGV. Deletions cut 1 base from V and 4 bases from J, with 16 bases between. This CDR3 has 17 amino acids. The CDR3 coding sequence is TGTGCCAGCAGCTTAGGGCAGGGGAATACGGGCACCGGGGAGCTGTTTTTT. Amino acids: CASSLGQGNTGTGELFF.

V and J are TRBV7-8 and TRBJ1-1; no clear D gene. The CDR3 has 16 residues. V was trimmed by 2 bases and J by 0 bases, leaving 13 bases between them. Per the germline V gene, CDR1 is SGHVS and CDR2 is FQNEAQ. The CDR3 DNA follows: TGTGCCAGCAGCTTAAGGGAGCGGTCTATGAACACTGAAGCTTTCTTT. This translates into CASSLRERSMNTEAFF.

The V gene is TRBV7-2, the J gene TRBJ1-5; D gene ambiguous. Trimming cost V 1 base and J 5 bases, with 6 bases left between them. This CDR3 is built from 13 residues. Germline V CDR1 and CDR2: SGHTA, FQGNSA. The CDR3 nucleotides read TGTGCCAGCAGCTTAGGCAGTGATCAGCCCCAGCATTTT. It specifies CASSLGSDQPQHF.

The chain joins TRBV7-3 to TRBJ2-2, with D maybe TRBD1 (6 bases). V lost 4 bases to trimming and J lost 2 bases, with 14 bases between them. In germline, CDR1 is SGHTA, CDR2 FQGTGA. The CDR3 sequence is 16 residues long. CDR3 residues: CASSSPGGFNTGELFF. The CDR3 DNA reads as TGTGCCAGCAGCTCCCCTGGGGGCTTCAACACCGGGGAGCTGTTTTTT.

This chain connects TRBV4-3 to TRBJ2-1; 12 bases match TRBD2. Per the germline V gene, CDR1 is LGHNA and CDR2 is YSLEER. CDR3 size: 18 residues. V shed 0 bases, J shed 6 bases, and the junction held 9 bases outside the gene matches. Written as DNA, the CDR3 is TGCGCCAGCAGCCAAGATATCGCTAGCGGGAGGGCCGGCAATGAGCAGTTCTTC. Its translation: CASSQDIASGRAGNEQFF.

The chain carries TRBV7-2 and TRBJ2-3, with D possibly being TRBD1 (6 bases). The germline gives CDR1 SGHTA, CDR2 FQGNSA. This CDR3 has 15 residues. The V end was cut by 6 bases, the J end by 1 base, with 14 bases between. CDR3 DNA sequence: TGTGCCAGCAGTTCCCATGGGGGCGGCACAGATACGCAGTATTTT. Protein sequence: CASSSHGGGTDTQYF.

The chain recombines TRBV2 with TRBJ1-4; 7 bases map to TRBD1. Germline lookup yields CDR1 SNHLY and CDR2 FYNNEI. The CDR3 is made up of 14 amino acids. With 6 bases clipped from V and 4 bases from J, the junction kept 5 bases outside the gene matches. CDR3 residues: CASRYRGNNEKLFF. CDR3 bases: TGTGCCAGCAGATACAGGGGAAATAATGAAAAACTGTTTTTT.

The CDR3 DNA follows: TGTGCCATCAGTGCTGGGACTAGCGGGAGGCTATCCTACAATGAGCAGTTCTTC. As protein: CAISAGTSGRLSYNEQFF. The chain joins TRBV10-3 to TRBJ2-1; 15 nucleotides match TRBD2. V shed 4 bases, J shed 1 base, and the junction held 5 bases outside the gene matches. CDR1 ENHRY and CDR2 SYGVKD come from the germline V gene. This CDR3 region has 18 residues.

The rearrangement joins TRBV4-3 to TRBJ2-1, with a possible D match to TRBD1 (6 bases). The germline V gene has CDR1 LGHNA and CDR2 YSLEER. V lost 0 bases and J lost 9, with 9 bases in between. The CDR3 runs to 13 residues. The CDR3 here is CASSQEGRGEQFF. The DNA for the CDR3 is TGCGCCAGCAGCCAAGAGGGCAGGGGTGAGCAGTTCTTC.

The chain couples TRBV4-2 to TRBJ1-6; D is uncertain. The CDR3 length is 14 residues. Trimming shortened V by 0 bases and J by 7 bases, and 7 bases separated the two germline ends. CDR1 is LGHNA, CDR2 YNFKEQ, per germline. The CDR3 DNA sequence: TGTGCCAGCAGCCAAGAGTTGAGGAATTCACCCCTCCACTTT. The encoded protein is CASSQELRNSPLHF.

The V call is TRBV5-1, the J call TRBJ2-3; D gene ambiguous. Between the trimmed V and J ends, which lost 5 bases and 0 bases, there was a span of 10 bases. The CDR3 runs 14 residues. The V gene's germline CDR1 is SGHRS and CDR2 YFSETQ. This chain's CDR3 is CASRAQRSTDTQYF. Here the CDR3 DNA reads TGCGCCAGCAGAGCTCAGCGTAGCACAGATACGCAGTATTTT.

The chain is built from TRBV6-1 and TRBJ2-1, with TRBD2 matching 10 bases. There are 15 residues in the CDR3. V lost 6 bases to trimming and J lost 5 bases; unmatched junction nucleotides: 7. CDR1 is MNHNS, CDR2 SASEGT, per germline. The CDR3: CASRTLGLADNEQFF. Here the CDR3 DNA reads TGTGCCAGCAGGACCCTAGGACTAGCGGACAATGAGCAGTTCTTC.

The rearrangement uses TRBV6-1 and TRBJ2-3; TRBD2 agrees at 7 bases. The J segment lost 3 bases and the V segment lost 10 bases, leaving 7 bases of the junction unmatched. The length of the CDR3 is 13 residues. From germline, CDR1 is MNHNS and CDR2 SASEGT. Written as DNA, the CDR3 is TGTGCCACCCAGCGGGAAGGTACAGATACGCAGTATTTT. It specifies CATQREGTDTQYF.

The chain is built from TRBV14 and TRBJ2-1; TRBD2 aligns across 9 bases. Trimming took 4 bases from V and 9 from J; bases not matched to a gene: 13. This CDR3 has 16 residues. Germline CDR1 reads SGHDN; CDR2 reads FVKESK. CDR3 sequence reads: CASSRRRGASGTEQFF. DNA for the CDR3: TGTGCCAGCAGCCGCCGCCGAGGGGCTAGCGGGACTGAGCAGTTCTTC.

The sample holds many counts of this clone. V gene TRBV28 combines with J gene TRBJ2-7; TRBD2 aligns across 12 bases. Germline V gene sequence: CDR1 MDHEN, CDR2 SYDVKM. The CDR3 contains 15 residues. V trimming: 6 bases; J trimming: 7 bases; junction bases outside the gene matches: 10. CDR3 DNA: TGTGCCAGCAGGCAAAGACTAGCGGGAGTGGGTGAGCAGTACTTC. It is translated as CASRQRLAGVGEQYF. Combining the CDR3 with reference TRBV28 and TRBJ2-7 gives the whole variable domain DVKVTQSSRYLVKRTGEKVFLECVQDMDHENMFWYRQDPGLGLRLIYFSYDVKMKEKGDIPEGYSVSREKKERFSLILESASTNQTSMYLCASRQRLAGVGEQYFGPGTRLTVT.

The chain uses TRBV2 and TRBJ1-1, with 8 bases lining up with TRBD1. V was pared by 7 bases and J by 5 bases, with 12 bases of the junction left unmatched. This CDR3 region has 15 residues. Germline CDR1 reads SNHLY; CDR2 reads FYNNEI. As DNA, the CDR3 is TGTGCCAGCATAGGTCGGCCCACAGGGGGGACTGAAGCTTTCTTT. Its protein is CASIGRPTGGTEAFF.

The table lists this clone with a few counts. The chain uses TRBV29-1 and TRBJ2-7, with TRBD1 matching over 9 bases. CDR1 and CDR2 (germline): SQVTM, ANQGSEA. J was trimmed by 4 bases and V by 4 bases; bases with no gene match: 17. The CDR3 contains 17 residues. DNA for the CDR3: TGCAGCGTTGCCGACCCTGCCCCCGGGACAGGGAGGTACGAGCAGTACTTC. It encodes CSVADPAPGTGRYEQYF.

This clone was recorded only once. The chain carries TRBV29-1 and TRBJ2-5; 8 nucleotides match TRBD2. This CDR3 comprises 14 residues. Germline CDR1 SQVTM, CDR2 ANQGSEA. The J segment lost 5 bases and the V segment lost 6 bases, leaving 11 bases of the junction unmatched. For the CDR3, the DNA is TGCAGCGTACAGACTAGCGCCCCGCGGGAGACCCAGTACTTC. It specifies CSVQTSAPRETQYF.

The chain carries TRBV5-4 and TRBJ2-2; 9 bases are shared with TRBD1. The CDR3 has 16 amino acids. In germline, CDR1 is SGHNT, CDR2 YYREEE (reference sequence). V was pared by 2 bases and J by 5 bases, with 7 bases of the junction left unmatched. DNA of the CDR3: TGTGCCAGCAGCTTACAGGGGGCTAGGGCTACCGGGGAGCTGTTTTTT. It yields the protein CASSLQGARATGELFF. Full variable domain (remainder filled in from reference TRBV5-4 and TRBJ2-2): ETGVTQSPTHLIKTRGQQVTLRCSSQSGHNTVSWYQQALGQGPQFIFQYYREEENGRGNFPPRFSGLQFPNYSSELNVNALELDDSALYLCASSLQGARATGELFFGEGSRLTVL.

The gene calls are TRBV19 and TRBJ2-1; 9 nucleotides align to TRBD2. The CDR3 totals 15 residues. V was clipped by 5 bases and J by 5 bases; unmatched bases: 7. The V gene's germline CDR1 is LNHDA and CDR2 SQIVND (reference sequence). The CDR3 DNA is TGTGCCAGTAGTCCCCAGCGGGAGGCCCACAATGAGCAGTTCTTC. Protein: CASSPQREAHNEQFF.